The text below deals with one T cell receptor (beta chain). CDR3 length: 14 residues. Germline CDR1 and CDR2: MNHEY and SMNVEV (reference sequence). Trimming pared 3 bases from V and 0 bases from J, leaving 9 bases between. The source of the sample is a study of cytomegalovirus exposure and HLA in healthy donors. In nominal health when sampled, donors likely had unrecorded immune exposures nonetheless. The study ran its PCR with 60 Vbeta and 13 Jbeta primers. Assay used: immunoSEQ multiplex PCR; TCRdb lists only in-frame clones, some missing. Here the sample table reports about 140,000 clones. The rearrangement uses TRBV27 and TRBJ2-7; D not resolved. Sequenced sample: PBMCs. The source is a woman between 18 and 30 years old in good health and CMV-seronegative. In DNA form, the CDR3 reads TGTGCCAGCAGTTTGAGACTGAGCTCCTACGAGCAGTACTTC. It is translated as CASSLRLSSYEQYF.